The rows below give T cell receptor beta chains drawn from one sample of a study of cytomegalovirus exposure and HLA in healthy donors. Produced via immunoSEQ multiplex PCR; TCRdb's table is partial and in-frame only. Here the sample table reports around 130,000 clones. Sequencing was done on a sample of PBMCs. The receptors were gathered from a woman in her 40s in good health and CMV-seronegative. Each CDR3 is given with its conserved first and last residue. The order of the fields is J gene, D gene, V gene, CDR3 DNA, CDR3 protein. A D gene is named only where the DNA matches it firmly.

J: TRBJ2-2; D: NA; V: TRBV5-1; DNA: TGCGCCAGCAGCTTGGTATTTGACACCGGGGAGCTGTTTTTT; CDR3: CASSLVFDTGELFF
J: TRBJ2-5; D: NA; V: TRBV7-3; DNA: TGTGCCAGCAGCCCGGGTACCCGAGAAACCTCCACCCAGTACTTC; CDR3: CASSPGTRETSTQYF
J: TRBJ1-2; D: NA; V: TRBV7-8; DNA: TGTGCCAGCAGCTTCGAGGCCCTCTATGGCTACACCTTC; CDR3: CASSFEALYGYTF
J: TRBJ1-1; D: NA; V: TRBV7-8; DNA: TGTGCCAGCAGCTTAGTCAGGGCTGACACTGAAGCTTTCTTT; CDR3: CASSLVRADTEAFF
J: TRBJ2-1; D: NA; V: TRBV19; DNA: TGTGCCAGTAGCCAGATCAGGTATGAGCAGTTCTTC; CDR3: CASSQIRYEQFF
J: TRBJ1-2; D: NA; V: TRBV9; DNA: TGTGCCAGCAGCGTAGCTTGGGCAGACGACTATGGCTACACCTTC; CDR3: CASSVAWADDYGYTF
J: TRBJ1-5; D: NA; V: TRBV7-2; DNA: TGTGCCAGCAGCTTAGGTACCGGGTCTGAAGGGCCCCAGCATTTT; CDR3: CASSLGTGSEGPQHF
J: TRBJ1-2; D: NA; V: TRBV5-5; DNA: TGTGCCAGCAGCTTGGGGGCAGGGGACTATGGCTACACCTTC; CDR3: CASSLGAGDYGYTF
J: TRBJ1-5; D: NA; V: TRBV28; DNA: TGTGCCAGCAGTTTATTCTCCGGGAATGCGTACAATCAGCCCCAGCATTTT; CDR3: CASSLFSGNAYNQPQHF
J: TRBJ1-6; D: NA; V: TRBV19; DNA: TGTGCCAGTAGTATACGGGGGTATTCACCCCTCCACTTT; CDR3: CASSIRGYSPLHF
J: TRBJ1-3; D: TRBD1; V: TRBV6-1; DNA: TGTGCCAGCAGTGAAGCAGGCGGACAGGGGGCAACTGGAAACACCATATATTTT; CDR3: CASSEAGGQGATGNTIYF
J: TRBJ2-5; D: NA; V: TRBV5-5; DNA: TGTGCCAGCAGCTTGGGAGGGCAGGAAGAGACCCAGTACTTC; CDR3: CASSLGGQEETQYF
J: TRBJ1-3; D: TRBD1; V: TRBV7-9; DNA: TGTGCCAGCAGCTTAGTAGGACAGGGCTCTGGAAACACCATATATTTT; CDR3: CASSLVGQGSGNTIYF
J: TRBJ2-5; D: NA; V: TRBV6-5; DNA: TGTGCCAGCAGTTATTGGGTAGGGCGGGAAGAGACCCAGTACTTC; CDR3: CASSYWVGREETQYF
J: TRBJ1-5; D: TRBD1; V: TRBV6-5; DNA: TGTGCCAGCAGGCCCGGGACAGGGGACAATCAGCCCCAGCATTTT; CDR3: CASRPGTGDNQPQHF
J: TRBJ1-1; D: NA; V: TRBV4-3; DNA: TGCGCCAGCAGCCAAGAGAGGCCCTCCGAAGCTTTCTTT; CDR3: CASSQERPSEAFF
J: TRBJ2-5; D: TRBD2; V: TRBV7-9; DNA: TGTGCCAGCGTTCCCGGGGGGCAAGAGACCCAGTACTTC; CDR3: CASVPGGQETQYF
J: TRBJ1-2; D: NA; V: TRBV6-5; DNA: TGTGCCAGCAGGGGGGGACGGTATGGCTATGGCTACACCTTC; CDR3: CASRGGRYGYGYTF
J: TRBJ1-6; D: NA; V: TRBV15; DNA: TGTGCCACCAGCAGTCCTGAGGATAGCTCCTATAATTCACCCCTCCACTTT; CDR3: CATSSPEDSSYNSPLHF
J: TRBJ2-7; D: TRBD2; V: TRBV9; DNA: TGTGCCAGCAGCCCCCGTGGGAGCGGGAGCTCCTACGAGCAGTACTTC; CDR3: CASSPRGSGSSYEQYF
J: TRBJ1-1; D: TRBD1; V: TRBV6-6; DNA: TGTGCCAGCCACTTTACAGGGGAGCCAGAAGCTTTCTTT; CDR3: CASHFTGEPEAFF
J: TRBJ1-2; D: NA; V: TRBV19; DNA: TGTGCCAGTAGTATAGATTTAGTATTCGGCTACACCTTC; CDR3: CASSIDLVFGYTF
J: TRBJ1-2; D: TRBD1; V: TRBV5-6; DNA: TGTGCCAGCAGCCCAGGGACAGGGAATACCAACTATGGCTACACCTTC; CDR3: CASSPGTGNTNYGYTF
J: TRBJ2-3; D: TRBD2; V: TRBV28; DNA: TGTGCCAGCAGTCCTGGGGCTAGCGGGGGCACAGATACGCAGTATTTT; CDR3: CASSPGASGGTDTQYF
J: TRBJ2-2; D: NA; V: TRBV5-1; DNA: TGCGCCAGCAGCTTGGACCCAGGGGCCGCCGGGGAGCTGTTTTTT; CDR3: CASSLDPGAAGELFF
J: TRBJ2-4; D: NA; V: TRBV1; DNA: TGCACCAGCAGCCCTAAAAAGGGGGAGCCCAAAAACATTCAGTACTTC; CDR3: CTSSPKKGEPKNIQYF
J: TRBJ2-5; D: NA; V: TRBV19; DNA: TGTGCCTCCCAGGTCGGGGGAGCCGAGACCCAGTACTTC; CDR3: CASQVGGAETQYF
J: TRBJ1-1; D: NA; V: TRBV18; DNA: TGTGCCAGCTCACCTTCCATGAACACTGAAGCTTTCTTT; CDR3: CASSPSMNTEAFF
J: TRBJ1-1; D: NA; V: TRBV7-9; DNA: TGTGCCAGCAGCTTAGGGACCGCGCGGGGGCTTGCAGCTTTCTTT; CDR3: CASSLGTARGLAAFF
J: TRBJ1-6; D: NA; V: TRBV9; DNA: TGTGCCAGCGGCGGGGACACCTATAATTCACCCCTCCACTTT; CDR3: CASGGDTYNSPLHF
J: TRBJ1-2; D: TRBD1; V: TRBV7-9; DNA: TGTGCCAGCGGGGCACAGGGGGCCTCGTCAGGGGGCTACACCTTC; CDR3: CASGAQGASSGGYTF
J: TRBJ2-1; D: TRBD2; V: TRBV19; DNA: TGTGCCAGTAGTCTCGCCCACGGACTAGCGGGGGGTTACAATGAGCAGTTCTTC; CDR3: CASSLAHGLAGGYNEQFF
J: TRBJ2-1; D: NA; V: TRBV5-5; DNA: TGTGCCAGCAGCTTGGCAGGGGTCGAGTACAATGAGCAGTTCTTC; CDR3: CASSLAGVEYNEQFF
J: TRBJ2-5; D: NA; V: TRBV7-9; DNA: TGTGCCAGCAGCTCCTCCGGGAGCCAAGAGACCCAGTACTTC; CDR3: CASSSSGSQETQYF
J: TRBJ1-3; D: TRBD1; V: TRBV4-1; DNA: TGCGCCAGCAGCCAAAGGGGGACAGGCGGAAACACCATATATTTT; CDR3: CASSQRGTGGNTIYF
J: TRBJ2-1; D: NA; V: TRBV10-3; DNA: TGTGCCATCAGTGAGACAACGCAGGGGGGTGAGCAGTTCTTC; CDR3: CAISETTQGGEQFF
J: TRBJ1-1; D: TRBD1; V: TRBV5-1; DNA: TGCGCCAGCAGCCCGAACAAACCGGGACAGGCAGTTATGAACACTGAAGCTTTCTTT; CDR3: CASSPNKPGQAVMNTEAFF
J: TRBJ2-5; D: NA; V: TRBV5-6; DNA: TGTGCCAGCACCTCCATCACGGGGGGCGGGGAAGAGACCCAGTACTTC; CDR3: CASTSITGGGEETQYF
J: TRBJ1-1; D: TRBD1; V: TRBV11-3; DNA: TGTGCCAGCAGCGCCAGACAGGGGGCGAGTGAAGCTTTCTTT; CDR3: CASSARQGASEAFF
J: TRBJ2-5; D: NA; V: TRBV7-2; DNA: TGTGCCAGCAGCTTATCCCCAGGGCAAGAGACCCAGTACTTC; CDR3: CASSLSPGQETQYF
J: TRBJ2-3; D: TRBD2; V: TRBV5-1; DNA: TGCGCCAGCAGCTTGGCAAGGACTAGCGGGGGGATAACCGCGAGCGTAGATACGCAGTATTTT; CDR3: CASSLARTSGGITASVDTQYF
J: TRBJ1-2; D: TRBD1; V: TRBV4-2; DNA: TGTGCCAGCAGCCGAGTCTCAGGGGGCGGAGGCTACACCTTC; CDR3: CASSRVSGGGGYTF
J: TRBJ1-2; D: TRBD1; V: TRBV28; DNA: TGTGCCAGCAGTCTAGACAGGGGGCATGCAGTTGGCTACACCTTC; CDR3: CASSLDRGHAVGYTF
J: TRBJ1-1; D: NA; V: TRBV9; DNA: TGTGCCAGCAGCGCGGCTACAGACACTGAAGCTTTCTTT; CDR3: CASSAATDTEAFF
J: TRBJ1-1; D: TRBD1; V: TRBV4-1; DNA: TGCGCCAGCGCGCGGACAGGGAAAAAAGACACTGAAGCTTTCTTT; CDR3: CASARTGKKDTEAFF
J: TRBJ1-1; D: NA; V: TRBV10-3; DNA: TGTGCCATCAGTGGCCACATCAACACTGAAGCTTTCTTT; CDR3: CAISGHINTEAFF
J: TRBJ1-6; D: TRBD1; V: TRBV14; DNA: TGTGCCAGCAGCCCTCGTGGACAGGGAGATTCACCCCTCCACTTT; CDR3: CASSPRGQGDSPLHF
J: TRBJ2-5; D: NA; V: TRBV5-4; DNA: TGTGCCAGCAGCTCTTACCGCGTGGGGGCGGGAGAGACCCAGTACTTC; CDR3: CASSSYRVGAGETQYF
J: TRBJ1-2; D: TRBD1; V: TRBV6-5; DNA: TGTGCCAGCGCCGAGGGACAGGCTCCCGGCTACACCTTC; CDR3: CASAEGQAPGYTF